A selection of T cell receptor beta chains follows, all from one sample in a study of blood T cells in healthy people across ages. MiXCR, run by TCRdb on the 5' RACE reads, gives a single entry per CDR3 protein. The repertoire has 700,000 or so distinct CDR3 sequences, about 20% of them found once; the top ten carry roughly a fifth. The specimen sequenced was blood. These receptors all stem from a man in his 70s in good health. Each CDR3 is given with its conserved first and last residue. A D gene is named only where the DNA matches it firmly. Size tells how often a clone was seen (once, few, many) or the class of an expanded clone, and some rows leave it out.

clone_size	v_call	d_call	j_call	cdr3_nt	cdr3_aa
.	TRBV7-8	.	TRBJ1-3	TGTGCCAGCAGCTTATTCGACAATTCTGGAAACACCATATATTTT	CASSLFDNSGNTIYF
.	TRBV29-1	.	TRBJ2-5	TGCAGCCAAAGGTTCCAAGAGACCCAGTACTTC	CSQRFQETQYF
.	TRBV18	.	TRBJ1-1	TGTGCCAGCTCGCCACCTCTAGATGGGGGGCTCACTGAAGCTTTCTTT	CASSPPLDGGLTEAFF
.	TRBV6-1	TRBD2	TRBJ2-1	TGTGCCAGCCGGACTAGCGGGATATACAATGAGCAGTTCTTC	CASRTSGIYNEQFF
few	TRBV28	TRBD2	TRBJ2-3	TGTGCCAGCAGCCGTTGGACTAGCGTCGGAGATACGCAGTATTTT	CASSRWTSVGDTQYF
few	TRBV12-3/TRBV12-4	.	TRBJ1-1	TGTGCCAGCAGGTTAACAGGGAAAAACACTGAAGCTTTCTTT	CASRLTGKNTEAFF
few	TRBV20-1	TRBD1	TRBJ1-6	TGCAGTGCCGTAACAGGGGATGCTTCACCCCTCCACTTT	CSAVTGDASPLHF
.	TRBV12-5	.	TRBJ2-5	TGTGCTAGTGGTCAGGGGTCCCAAGAGACCCAGTACTTC	CASGQGSQETQYF
many	TRBV6-5	.	TRBJ1-2	TGTGCCAGCAGTTACCGGAACCTTCTCGGGAATGGCTACACCTTC	CASSYRNLLGNGYTF
.	TRBV11-3	.	TRBJ2-5	TGTGCCAGCAGCTTAGATGGTCGCGGATCGGAGACCCAGTACTTC	CASSLDGRGSETQYF
few	TRBV6-2/TRBV6-3	.	TRBJ2-2	TGTGCCAGCAGCCTTCCTCCGGGACACGGGGAGCTGTTTTTT	CASSLPPGHGELFF
.	TRBV7-3	.	TRBJ2-1	TGTGCCAGCAGCTTAAACGGGGATGAGCAGTTCTTC	CASSLNGDEQFF
few	TRBV5-1	.	TRBJ2-1	TGCGCCAGCAGCTTCGGGACTCCCATTTACAATGAGCAGTTCTTC	CASSFGTPIYNEQFF
many	TRBV6-2/TRBV6-3	.	TRBJ2-1	TGTGCCAGCAGTTACCTCCCGGTAAGCTCCTACAATGAGCAGTTCTTC	CASSYLPVSSYNEQFF
.	TRBV5-1	TRBD1	TRBJ2-7	TGCGCCAGCGGGACAGGGGAGAGCGGGTACGAGCAGTACTTC	CASGTGESGYEQYF
once	TRBV4-1	.	TRBJ1-1	TGCGCCAGCAGCCAAGGAACGGCCGGGGACACTGAAGCTTTCTTT	CASSQGTAGDTEAFF
.	TRBV10-1	.	TRBJ2-4	TGCGCCAGCAGTGAGTCGGGGAAAAACATTCAGTACTTC	CASSESGKNIQYF
many	TRBV7-2	TRBD1	TRBJ2-3	TGTGCCAGCAGTCCCGGACAGGGACGAGATACGCAGTATTTT	CASSPGQGRDTQYF
.	TRBV21-1	.	TRBJ2-1	TGCGCCAGCAGCAAAGCGGCGCGGCCTTCCTACAATGAGCAGTTCTTC	CASSKAARPSYNEQFF